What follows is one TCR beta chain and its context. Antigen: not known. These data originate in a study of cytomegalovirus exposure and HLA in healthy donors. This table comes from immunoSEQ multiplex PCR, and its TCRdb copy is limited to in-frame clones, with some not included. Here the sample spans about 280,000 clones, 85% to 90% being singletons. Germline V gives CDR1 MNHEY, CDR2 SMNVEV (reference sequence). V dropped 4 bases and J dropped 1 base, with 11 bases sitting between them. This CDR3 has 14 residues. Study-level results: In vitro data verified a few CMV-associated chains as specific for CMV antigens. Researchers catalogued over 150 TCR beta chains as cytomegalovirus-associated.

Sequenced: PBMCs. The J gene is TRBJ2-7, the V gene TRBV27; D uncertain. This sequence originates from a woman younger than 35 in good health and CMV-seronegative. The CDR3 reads CASSSRGGSYEQYF. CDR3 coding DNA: TGTGCCAGCAGTTCCCGTGGCGGTTCCTACGAGCAGTACTTC.